Listed here are 6 T cell receptor beta chains from one sample, sequenced in a study of T cells in localized non-small cell lung cancer. Using immunoSEQ multiplex PCR, the repertoire was profiled, and TCRdb retains in-frame clones only, with some absent. The data hold around 2,500 clones, with about 20% observed a single time. This material consisted of normal lung tissue next to the tumor, taken before any cancer treatment. These receptors came from a male donor older than 55 with stage I squamous cell lung carcinoma.

Relative to its sample, this clone is medium-sized. The V gene is TRBV9, the J gene TRBJ2-3; 8 bases are a match to TRBD2. The CDR3 length is 15 residues. From germline, CDR1 is SGDLS and CDR2 YYNGEE. V gave up 4 bases and J gave up 1 base; unmatched junction bases: 5. CDR3 residues: CASSLRAGGTDTQYF. DNA for the CDR3: TGTGCCAGCAGCTTAAGAGCGGGAGGCACAGATACGCAGTATTTT.

This CDR3 is CASSLLSQGSTEAFF. In DNA form, the CDR3 reads TGCGCCAGCAGCCTGCTCAGCCAGGGATCCACTGAAGCTTTCTTT. The V gene is TRBV5-1, the J gene TRBJ1-1; D is possibly TRBD1 (5 bases). This CDR3 contains 15 residues. V dropped 4 bases and J dropped 4 bases, with 17 bases sitting between them. Germline V CDR1 and CDR2: SGHRS, YFSETQ.

This clone was counted only a few times. The chain couples TRBV7-6 to TRBJ1-4; unclear D gene. The length of the CDR3 is 14 residues. CDR1 is SGHVS and CDR2 is FNYEAQ in the germline V gene. V dropped 3 bases and J dropped 6 bases, with 11 bases sitting between them. CDR3 nucleotides: TGTGCCAGCAGCTTGCGGCGGGCATATGAAAAACTGTTTTTT. Protein product: CASSLRRAYEKLFF.

This clone was observed a handful of times. The genes are TRBV6-1 and TRBJ1-1; no reliable D call. CDR3 length: 16 amino acids. Germline lookup yields CDR1 MNHNS and CDR2 SASEGT. Trimming shortened V by 1 base and J by 1 base, and 13 bases separated the two germline ends. The chain's CDR3 is CASSEGSAASNTEAFF. The CDR3 nucleotides read TGTGCCAGCAGTGAAGGTAGTGCAGCTTCGAACACTGAAGCTTTCTTT.

In its sample, this clone was seen a few times. The J gene is TRBJ2-3, the V gene TRBV11-3, with D perhaps matching TRBD2 (6 bases). CDR1 and CDR2 from the germline V gene are SGHNT and YENEEA. The CDR3 runs to 14 residues. With 5 bases removed from V and 4 bases from J, the gap between germline ends came to 13 bases. The CDR3 region is CASSPRLVPDTQYF. The CDR3 bases are TGTGCCAGCAGCCCGAGACTAGTCCCAGATACGCAGTATTTT.

V gene TRBV19 combines with J gene TRBJ2-6; the D is unclear. The CDR3 totals 14 residues. V gave up 7 bases and J gave up 0 bases, with 7 bases separating them. Germline V gene sequence: CDR1 LNHDA, CDR2 SQIVND (reference sequence). In DNA form, the CDR3 reads TGTGCCAGTAAGGTAGACTCTGGGGCCAACGTCCTGACTTTC. Encoded protein: CASKVDSGANVLTF.